A selection of T cell receptor beta chains follows, all from one sample in a study of OX40 agonist ivuxolimab in advanced cancers. Profiled with immunoSEQ multiplex PCR; TCRdb holds only in-frame clones, not every one. The sample lists roughly 61,000 clones, roughly 85% occurring once. This specimen consisted of CD4+ or CD8+ T cells sorted from blood, obtained in a trial of the OX40 agonist ivuxolimab. Source of these receptors: an adult with an advanced solid tumor such as melanoma, head and neck, liver or kidney cancer. CDR3s include the opening cysteine and the closing phenylalanine or tryptophan. Each record gives: CDR3 protein, CDR3 DNA, clone size, D gene, V gene, J gene. The D gene is left open where the match is weak. A clone size is listed for some rows: how often the clone was seen (once, few, many), or a class if it is expanded.

CDR3aa: CATSRDPGQTQYF
CDR3nt: TGTGCCACCAGCAGAGACCCAGGGCAGACCCAGTACTTC
abundance: .
d_gene: .
v_gene: TRBV15
j_gene: TRBJ2-5

CDR3aa: CASSSHGRGPYGYTF
CDR3nt: TGTGCCAGCAGCTCCCATGGAAGGGGTCCCTATGGCTACACCTTC
abundance: .
d_gene: .
v_gene: TRBV7-9
j_gene: TRBJ1-2

CDR3aa: CASSPPNRPTHEQYF
CDR3nt: TGTGCCAGCTCACCACCTAACAGGCCGACCCACGAGCAGTACTTC
abundance: few
d_gene: .
v_gene: TRBV18
j_gene: TRBJ2-7

CDR3aa: CASTLVTATNQPQHF
CDR3nt: TGTGCCAGCACTTTGGTCACCGCTACCAATCAGCCCCAGCATTTT
abundance: .
d_gene: .
v_gene: TRBV6-1
j_gene: TRBJ1-5

CDR3aa: CASSQDQKGNEQYF
CDR3nt: TGTGCCAGCAGCCAAGATCAGAAGGGGAACGAGCAGTACTTC
abundance: .
d_gene: .
v_gene: TRBV4-2
j_gene: TRBJ2-7

CDR3aa: CASSYTGEQYF
CDR3nt: TGTGCCAGCAGTTACACGGGCGAGCAGTACTTC
abundance: once
d_gene: .
v_gene: TRBV6-5
j_gene: TRBJ2-7

CDR3aa: CASSPRTDTQYF
CDR3nt: TGTGCCAGCTCACCACGCACAGATACGCAGTATTTT
abundance: .
d_gene: .
v_gene: TRBV18
j_gene: TRBJ2-3

CDR3aa: CASSPGRPVRMNTEAFF
CDR3nt: TGCGCCAGCAGCCCGGGACGCCCGGTCAGGATGAACACTGAAGCTTTCTTT
abundance: .
d_gene: .
v_gene: TRBV4-1
j_gene: TRBJ1-1

CDR3aa: CASRLKNTGELFF
CDR3nt: TGTGCCAGCAGACTCAAAAACACCGGGGAGCTGTTTTTT
abundance: .
d_gene: .
v_gene: TRBV6-1
j_gene: TRBJ2-2

CDR3aa: CASSLQGPYNEQFF
CDR3nt: TGTGCCAGCAGCTTACAGGGGCCATACAATGAGCAGTTCTTC
abundance: .
d_gene: .
v_gene: TRBV11-3
j_gene: TRBJ2-1

CDR3aa: CASSMGSGRGTDTQYF
CDR3nt: TGTGCCAGTAGTATGGGTAGCGGGAGAGGGACAGATACGCAGTATTTT
abundance: .
d_gene: TRBD2
v_gene: TRBV19
j_gene: TRBJ2-3

CDR3aa: CASSPTGSTTNEKLFF
CDR3nt: TGCGCCAGCAGCCCGACAGGATCAACAACTAATGAAAAACTGTTTTTT
abundance: .
d_gene: .
v_gene: TRBV5-1
j_gene: TRBJ1-4

CDR3aa: CASTRQAAGETQYF
CDR3nt: TGTGCCAGCACGCGGCAAGCAGCCGGGGAGACCCAGTACTTC
abundance: .
d_gene: .
v_gene: TRBV11-2
j_gene: TRBJ2-5

CDR3aa: CASEGASTDTQYF
CDR3nt: TGTGCCTCGGAGGGGGCCAGCACAGATACGCAGTATTTT
abundance: .
d_gene: .
v_gene: TRBV19
j_gene: TRBJ2-3

CDR3aa: CASSFVGGDTQYF
CDR3nt: TGTGCCAGCAGCTTCGTCGGGGGTGATACGCAGTATTTT
abundance: .
d_gene: .
v_gene: TRBV7-2
j_gene: TRBJ2-3

CDR3aa: CASSSAGQGYGYTF
CDR3nt: TGTGCCAGTAGTTCAGCGGGACAGGGCTATGGCTACACCTTC
abundance: .
d_gene: TRBD1
v_gene: TRBV19
j_gene: TRBJ1-2

CDR3aa: CASSQGLQGREQFF
CDR3nt: TGTGCCAGCTCACAAGGACTACAGGGCCGAGAGCAGTTCTTC
abundance: .
d_gene: .
v_gene: TRBV18
j_gene: TRBJ2-1

CDR3aa: CASSPSRDSNSGYTF
CDR3nt: TGTGCCAGCAGTCCGTCCCGGGACAGCAATTCAGGCTACACCTTC
abundance: .
d_gene: TRBD1
v_gene: TRBV27
j_gene: TRBJ1-2

CDR3aa: CASRRKGRNTEAFF
CDR3nt: TGTGCCAGCAGGCGCAAGGGCCGGAACACTGAAGCTTTCTTT
abundance: .
d_gene: .
v_gene: TRBV5-6
j_gene: TRBJ1-1

CDR3aa: CASSRTGEGDEQFF
CDR3nt: TGTGCCAGCAGCAGGACAGGGGAGGGGGATGAGCAGTTCTTC
abundance: once
d_gene: TRBD1
v_gene: TRBV7-3
j_gene: TRBJ2-1

CDR3aa: CASSRTGDQPQHF
CDR3nt: TGTGCCAGCAGCAGGACAGGGGATCAGCCCCAGCATTTT
abundance: .
d_gene: TRBD1
v_gene: TRBV5-8
j_gene: TRBJ1-5

CDR3aa: CASSSRGRGEKLFF
CDR3nt: TGTGCCAGCAGCTCCAGGGGGCGCGGTGAAAAACTGTTTTTT
abundance: .
d_gene: TRBD1
v_gene: TRBV11-2
j_gene: TRBJ1-4

CDR3aa: CASRPTTGNYGCTF
CDR3nt: TGTGCCAGCAGACCTACTACAGGGAACTATGGCTGCACCTTC
abundance: .
d_gene: .
v_gene: TRBV4-2
j_gene: TRBJ1-2

CDR3aa: CASRPPRVTGELFF
CDR3nt: TGTGCCAGCAGGCCCCCGAGAGTCACCGGGGAGCTGTTTTTT
abundance: .
d_gene: .
v_gene: TRBV6-5
j_gene: TRBJ2-2

CDR3aa: CASSSTDRAYEQYF
CDR3nt: TGTGCCAGCAGTTCCACGGACAGGGCCTACGAGCAGTACTTC
abundance: .
d_gene: TRBD1
v_gene: TRBV28
j_gene: TRBJ2-7

CDR3aa: CASEDRGTYEQYF
CDR3nt: TGTGCCAGCGAGGACAGGGGGACCTACGAGCAGTACTTC
abundance: .
d_gene: TRBD1
v_gene: TRBV28
j_gene: TRBJ2-7

CDR3aa: CASSLSGTSGNEQYF
CDR3nt: TGTGCCAGCAGCTTAAGCGGGACTAGCGGGAACGAGCAGTACTTC
abundance: few
d_gene: TRBD2
v_gene: TRBV7-9
j_gene: TRBJ2-7